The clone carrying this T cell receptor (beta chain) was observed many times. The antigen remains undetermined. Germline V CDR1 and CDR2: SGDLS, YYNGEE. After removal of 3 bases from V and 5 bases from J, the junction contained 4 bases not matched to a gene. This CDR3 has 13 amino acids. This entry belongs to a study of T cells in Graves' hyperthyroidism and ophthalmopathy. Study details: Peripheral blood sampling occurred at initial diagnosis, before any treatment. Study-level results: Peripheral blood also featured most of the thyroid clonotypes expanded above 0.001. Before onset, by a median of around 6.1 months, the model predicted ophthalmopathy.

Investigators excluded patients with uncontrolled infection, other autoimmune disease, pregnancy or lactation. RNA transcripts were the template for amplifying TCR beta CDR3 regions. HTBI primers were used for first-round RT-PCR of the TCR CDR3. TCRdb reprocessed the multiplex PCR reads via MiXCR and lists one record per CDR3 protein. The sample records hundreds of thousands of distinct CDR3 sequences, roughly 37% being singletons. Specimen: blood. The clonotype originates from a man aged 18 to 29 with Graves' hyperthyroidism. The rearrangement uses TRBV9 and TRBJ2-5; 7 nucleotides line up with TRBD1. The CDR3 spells CASSALTGETQYF. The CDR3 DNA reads TGTGCCAGCAGCGCGCTGACAGGGGAGACCCAGTACTTC. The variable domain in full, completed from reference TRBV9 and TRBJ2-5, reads DSGVTQTPKHLITATGQRVTLRCSPRSGDLSVYWYQQSLDQGLQFLIQYYNGEERAKGNILERFSAQQFPDLHSELNLSSLELGDSALYFCASSALTGETQYFGPGTRLLVL.